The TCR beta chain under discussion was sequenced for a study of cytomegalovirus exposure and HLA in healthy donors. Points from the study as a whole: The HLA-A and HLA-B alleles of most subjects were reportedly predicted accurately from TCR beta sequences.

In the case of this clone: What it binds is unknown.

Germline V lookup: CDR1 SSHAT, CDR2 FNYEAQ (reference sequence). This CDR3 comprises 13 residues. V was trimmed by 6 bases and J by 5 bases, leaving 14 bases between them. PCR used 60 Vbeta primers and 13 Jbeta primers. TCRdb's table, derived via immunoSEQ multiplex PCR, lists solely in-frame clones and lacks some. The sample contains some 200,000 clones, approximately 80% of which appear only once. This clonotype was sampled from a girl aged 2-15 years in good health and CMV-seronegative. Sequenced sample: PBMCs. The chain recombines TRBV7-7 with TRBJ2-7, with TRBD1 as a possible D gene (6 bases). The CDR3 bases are TGTGCCAGCAGTGCTCAACAGGGCCACGAGCAGTACTTC. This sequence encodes CASSAQQGHEQYF.